This TCR beta chain emerged from a study of blood T cell repertoires in COVID-19. Study-wide background: The cDNA or gDNA used as material had been derived from T cells, B-cell-depleted T cells, or PBMCs.

This CDR3 comprises 12 residues. Germline V gene sequence: CDR1 MNHNS, CDR2 SASEGT. J gave up 8 bases and V 7 bases, and 6 bases lay outside the gene matches. The study recruited people aged 18 to 89 years across roughly 23 US areas. Original processing methods: Quantification of nucleated cells was approximated via reference gene primer amplification. Sequencing was performed with immunoSEQ multiplex PCR; in TCRdb, only in-frame clones are kept and a portion is missing. The DNA gave D and trimming, while V, J and clone size come from that table. Of roughly 430,000 clones detected, over 75% appear once; the ten largest clones hold more than 2%.

The TCR sequence derives from a woman between 40 and 55 years old with acute COVID-19. The gene calls are TRBV6-1 and TRBJ1-2; 8 nucleotides agree with TRBD1. The sample was PBMCs or T cells enriched from blood (not recorded which). CDR3 region: CASTTGGGGYTF. Here the CDR3 DNA reads TGTGCCAGCACTACAGGGGGAGGCGGCTACACCTTC.